These 28 T cell receptor beta chains came from one sample sequenced in a study of blood T cell repertoires in COVID-19. Assay used: immunoSEQ multiplex PCR; TCRdb lists only in-frame clones, some missing. This table has more than 40,000 clones, approximately 78% appearing once. Material for sequencing was peripheral blood. The source of these receptors is a human donor with acute or convalescent COVID-19. The donor label of this sample is uncertain.

This clone was seen only a few times. This sequence joins TRBV7-2 and TRBJ2-5; 9 bases agree with TRBD2. This CDR3 is built from 16 residues. The germline gives CDR1 SGHTA, CDR2 FQGNSA. V dropped 0 bases and J dropped 5; count of bases not matched to a gene: 7. CDR3 in amino acids: CASSLAAGGRMETQYF. The CDR3 DNA follows: TGTGCCAGCAGCTTAGCGGCGGGGGGGCGGATGGAGACCCAGTACTTC.

This clone has more than one count but fewer than ten. This rearrangement joins TRBV4-2 to TRBJ2-6, with D tentatively TRBD2 (5 bases). Germline-derived CDR1 and CDR2 are LGHNA and YNFKEQ. The CDR3 spans 15 residues. V gave up 4 bases and J gave up 0 bases, with 7 bases separating them. CDR3 amino acids: CASSPRGSGANVLTF. The CDR3 bases are TGTGCCAGCAGCCCCCGGGGCTCTGGGGCCAACGTCCTGACTTTC.

The V call is TRBV30, the J call TRBJ1-6, with 12 bases fitting TRBD1. V was pared by 3 bases and J by 6 bases, with 15 bases of the junction left unmatched. The CDR3 has 19 residues. The V gene's germline CDR1 is GTSNPN and CDR2 SVGIG (reference sequence). In nucleotides, the CDR3 is TGTGCCTGGAGCTCTCGTGGGACAGGGGGCTTTGTTCGTAATTCACCCCTCCACTTT. It codes for CAWSSRGTGGFVRNSPLHF.

The V and J genes are TRBV7-2 and TRBJ1-4; D is ambiguous. CDR1 and CDR2 from the germline V gene are SGHTA and FQGNSA. CDR3 length equals 14 residues. V lost 5 bases and J lost 7, with 14 bases in between. For the CDR3, the DNA is TGTGCCAGCAGCCCAGACCCTGGGAGTGAAAAACTGTTTTTT. Its protein is CASSPDPGSEKLFF.

The sample holds a few counts of this clone. The J gene is TRBJ2-7, the V gene TRBV7-3; no definite D call. CDR3 size: 16 residues. Trimming stripped 4 bases from V and 6 bases from J, with 22 bases between. Germline V gene lookup returns CDR1 SGHTA and CDR2 FQGTGA. CDR3 in amino acids: CASSWAEPPSLSEQYF. The CDR3 coding sequence is TGTGCCAGCAGCTGGGCCGAACCCCCTTCGCTTAGCGAGCAGTACTTC.

The CDR3: CASSLEFGSAYGYTF. Written as DNA, the CDR3 is TGCGCCAGCAGCTTGGAATTCGGTTCTGCGTATGGCTACACCTTC. This chain connects TRBV5-1 to TRBJ1-2; no reliable D call. CDR3 length equals 15 residues. The V gene lost 0 bases and the J gene lost 5 bases, with 14 bases spanning the gap. CDR1 SGHRS and CDR2 YFSETQ come from the germline V gene.

The chain uses TRBV5-5 and TRBJ1-1, with D unclear. V lost 4 bases and J lost 1, with 11 bases in between. The CDR3 has 14 residues. Germline lookup yields CDR1 SGHKS and CDR2 YYEKEE (reference sequence). CDR3 protein: CASSLTGTNTEAFF. CDR3 bases: TGTGCCAGCAGCCTGACGGGAACGAACACTGAAGCTTTCTTT. Drawing the rest from reference TRBV5-5 and TRBJ1-1, the complete variable domain is DAGVTQSPTHLIKTRGQQVTLRCSPISGHKSVSWYQQVLGQGPQFIFQYYEKEERGRGNFPDRFSARQFPNYSSELNVNALLLGDSALYLCASSLTGTNTEAFFGQGTRLTVV.

The chain employs TRBV2 and TRBJ1-1; tentatively, D is TRBD1 (5 bases). The CDR3 covers 13 residues. The germline V gene encodes CDR1 SNHLY and CDR2 FYNNEI. Trimming stripped 5 bases from V and 1 base from J, with 8 bases between. The CDR3 nucleotides read TGTGCCAGCAGTTTTGACAGGAACACTGAAGCTTTCTTT. Amino acids: CASSFDRNTEAFF.

The V call is TRBV9, the J call TRBJ2-3; perhaps TRBD2 as D (5 bases). Germline CDR1 and CDR2: SGDLS and YYNGEE. The CDR3 contains 9 residues. Trimming took off 7 bases at V and 15 bases at J, with 12 bases between the two ends. The CDR3 loop is CASPGKGYF. The CDR3 DNA follows: TGTGCCAGCCCGGGGAAGGGTTATTTT. The full variable domain, completed using reference TRBV9 and TRBJ2-3, is DSGVTQTPKHLITATGQRVTLRCSPRSGDLSVYWYQQSLDQGLQFLIQYYNGEERAKGNILERFSAQQFPDLHSELNLSSLELGDSALYFCASPGKGYFGPGTRLTVL.

The V gene is TRBV7-2, the J gene TRBJ1-5, with D uncertain. Germline loops: CDR1 SGHTA, CDR2 FQGNSA. V lost 0 bases and J lost 5, with 5 bases in between. The CDR3 runs to 13 residues. CDR3 nucleotides: TGTGCCAGCAGCTTAGCGAGCGATCAGCCCCAGCATTTT. Its translation is CASSLASDQPQHF.

In this sample, this clone turned up a few times. The chain couples TRBV5-8 to TRBJ2-2; D not resolved. Per the germline V gene, CDR1 is SGHTS and CDR2 is YDEGEE. Trimming took 1 base from V and 3 from J, leaving 10 bases between them. This CDR3 is 15 amino acids long. CDR3 DNA sequence: TGTGCCAGCAGCTTGCGATACCGGGACACCGGGGAGCTGTTTTTT. Amino acid sequence: CASSLRYRDTGELFF.

V usage is TRBV30 and J usage is TRBJ2-1, with D possibly matching TRBD2 (5 bases). CDR3 length equals 12 residues. Germline assignment: CDR1 GTSNPN and CDR2 SVGIG (reference sequence). CDR3 residues: CAQSRGDNEQFF. Here the CDR3 DNA reads TGTGCTCAGAGTCGGGGTGACAATGAGCAGTTCTTC.

This chain uses TRBV18 with TRBJ1-3; 9 bases line up with TRBD1. The CDR3 is made up of 16 amino acids. V trimming: 5 bases; J trimming: 0 bases; junction bases outside the gene matches: 5. Germline loops: CDR1 KGHSH, CDR2 LQKENI. This chain's CDR3 is CASSTGGSSSGNTIYF. The CDR3 coding sequence is TGTGCCAGCTCAACAGGGGGCTCAAGCTCTGGAAACACCATATATTTT.

This clone was detected only once. The J gene is TRBJ2-3, the V gene TRBV7-2; 10 nucleotides agree with TRBD2. V lost 1 base, J lost 6 bases, and 7 bases stayed unmatched. CDR3 length: 16 residues. Per germline, CDR1 SGHTA and CDR2 FQGNSA. CDR3 sequence: CASSLGAGGPWDTQYF. As DNA, the CDR3 is TGTGCCAGCAGCTTAGGAGCGGGGGGGCCGTGGGATACGCAGTATTTT. Looking up the rest from reference TRBV7-2 and TRBJ2-3 gives the full variable domain: GAGVSQSPSNKVTEKGKDVELRCDPISGHTALYWYRQSLGQGLEFLIYFQGNSAPDKSGLPSDRFSAERTGGSVSTLTIQRTQQEDSAVYLCASSLGAGGPWDTQYFGPGTRLTVL.

CDR3 loop: CASRGQGQEKLFF. The CDR3 bases are TGTGCCAGCAGGGGACAGGGCCAGGAAAAACTGTTTTTT. The chain employs TRBV27 and TRBJ1-4, with 9 bases lining up with TRBD1. Losses at the gene ends were 6 bases for V and 8 bases for J; bases not matched to a gene: 4. Germline CDR1 and CDR2: MNHEY and SMNVEV (reference sequence). CDR3 length equals 13 residues.

The chain is built from TRBV9 and TRBJ1-6; TRBD1 aligns across 7 bases. Germline V CDR1 and CDR2: SGDLS, YYNGEE. CDR3 size: 17 residues. The ends lost 0 bases at V and 5 bases at J; junction bases unmatched: 8. DNA for the CDR3: TGTGCCAGCAGCGTAGATCCCAGGGGGTTTGATAATTCACCCCTCCACTTT. Its protein is CASSVDPRGFDNSPLHF.

For this clone: Different DNA sequences within this sample yield the same CDR3. The chain employs TRBV5-1 and TRBJ1-4; D unclear. The ends were cut back, 0 bases at V and 5 bases at J, with 5 bases in the middle. Germline V lookup: CDR1 SGHRS, CDR2 YFSETQ. The CDR3 runs 13 residues. CDR3 residues: CASSLGLNEKLFF. DNA for the CDR3: TGCGCCAGCAGCTTGGGACTGAATGAAAAACTGTTTTTT.

The chain employs TRBV28 and TRBJ1-1; D perhaps matches TRBD1 (5 bases). The V gene lost 3 bases and the J gene lost 5 bases, with 22 bases spanning the gap. Per germline, CDR1 MDHEN and CDR2 SYDVKM. This CDR3 spans 17 amino acids. The CDR3 reads CASSLLGLRGWSTEAFF. CDR3 DNA: TGTGCCAGCAGTTTGTTGGGGCTAAGGGGCTGGTCGACTGAAGCTTTCTTT.

The V gene is TRBV29-1, the J gene TRBJ1-3; 8 nucleotides align to TRBD1. The CDR3 spans 15 residues. V dropped 0 bases and J dropped 3; count of bases not matched to a gene: 4. Germline V lookup: CDR1 SQVTM, CDR2 ANQGSEA. The CDR3 DNA reads TGCAGCGTTGAAGATAGGACAGGGTTTGGAAACACCATATATTTT. As protein: CSVEDRTGFGNTIYF. The complete variable domain, with remaining parts taken from reference TRBV29-1 and TRBJ1-3, reads SAVISQKPSRDICQRGTSLTIQCQVDSQVTMMFWYRQQPGQSLTLIATANQGSEATYESGFVIDKFPISRPNLTFSTLTVSNMSPEDSSIYLCSVEDRTGFGNTIYFGEGSWLTVV.

The CDR3 DNA follows: TGTGCCAGCAGTCTGACTAGCGATCGCACAGATACGCAGTATTTT. Its translation is CASSLTSDRTDTQYF. V and J are TRBV28 and TRBJ2-3; 8 nucleotides agree with TRBD2. The CDR3 loop spans 15 amino acids. Germline V gene lookup returns CDR1 MDHEN and CDR2 SYDVKM. J was trimmed by 1 base and V by 5 bases; bases with no gene match: 5.

The chain carries TRBV30 and TRBJ1-6; D unresolved. V lost 4 bases and J lost 10, with 14 bases in between. Per germline, CDR1 GTSNPN and CDR2 SVGIG (reference sequence). The CDR3 is made up of 13 amino acids. The CDR3 nucleotides are TGTGCCTGGATGCGCTCTGGAGCGTCACCCCTCCACTTT. Residues: CAWMRSGASPLHF.

The chain couples TRBV27 to TRBJ1-5, with a tentative D call TRBD1 (5 bases). The V gene's germline CDR1 is MNHEY and CDR2 SMNVEV (reference sequence). CDR3 length: 16 residues. V lost 1 base to trimming and J lost 2 bases, with 12 bases between them. The CDR3 bases are TGTGCCAGCAGTTTATGGGCGGGGGGGGGCAATCAGCCCCAGCATTTT. Protein: CASSLWAGGGNQPQHF.

For the CDR3, the DNA is TGTGCCAGCAGCTTGGACGGGAACAGTGGCTACACCTTC. Its protein product is CASSLDGNSGYTF. The rearrangement joins TRBV28 to TRBJ1-2; D remains unclear. CDR1 and CDR2 from the germline V gene are MDHEN and SYDVKM. Trimming shortened V by 6 bases and J by 7 bases, and 15 bases separated the two germline ends. The length of the CDR3 is 13 residues.

This rearrangement joins TRBV11-2 to TRBJ1-6; D is ambiguous. The CDR3 has 16 amino acids. Per the germline V gene, CDR1 is SGHAT and CDR2 is FQNNGV. Trimming stripped 4 bases from V and 0 bases from J, with 10 bases between. The CDR3 DNA follows: TGTGCCAGCAGCTGGGGAGTTAGCTCCTATAATTCACCCCTCCACTTT. This encodes CASSWGVSSYNSPLHF. The variable domain in full, completed from reference TRBV11-2 and TRBJ1-6, reads EAGVAQSPRYKIIEKRQSVAFWCNPISGHATLYWYQQILGQGPKLLIQFQNNGVVDDSQLPKDRFSAERLKGVDSTLKIQPAKLEDSAVYLCASSWGVSSYNSPLHFGNGTRLTVT.

This sequence joins TRBV19 and TRBJ2-1; 9 bases align to TRBD1. V gave up 1 base and J gave up 8 bases; unmatched junction bases: 12. The CDR3 consists of 17 residues. Germline V gives CDR1 LNHDA, CDR2 SQIVND (reference sequence). The CDR3, as DNA: TGTGCCAGTAGTATAGCTGGGGGTGGACAGGGGTTCCATGAGCAGTTCTTC. Amino acids: CASSIAGGGQGFHEQFF.

CDR3 sequence: CASTARFLETQYF. Written as DNA, the CDR3 is TGTGCCAGTACCGCCAGGTTTCTAGAGACCCAGTACTTC. V gene TRBV6-5 combines with J gene TRBJ2-5; D is unclear. CDR3 length: 13 residues. The germline V gene has CDR1 MNHEY and CDR2 SVGAGI. The ends were cut back, 9 bases at V and 4 bases at J, with 15 bases in the middle.

The chain has TRBV5-1 and TRBJ2-6; D may be TRBD1 (5 bases). This CDR3 is built from 16 residues. V was shortened by 2 bases and J by 0 bases, with 9 bases between the two germline ends. Germline assignment: CDR1 SGHRS and CDR2 YFSETQ. As DNA, the CDR3 is TGCGCCAGCAGCTTCGACAGAAACTCTGGGGCCAACGTCCTGACTTTC. Amino acids: CASSFDRNSGANVLTF.

As for this clone: This sample also contains other DNA sequences that code for the same CDR3. This chain links TRBV5-8 with TRBJ1-2, with 10 nucleotides matching TRBD1. This CDR3 contains 15 residues. V shed 5 bases, J shed 9 bases, and the junction held 13 bases outside the gene matches. Looked up from germline, CDR1 is SGHTS and CDR2 is YDEGEE. For the CDR3, the DNA is TGTGCCAGCAGTCCAGACAGGGGGCCTTATCATCGCTACACCTTC. It encodes CASSPDRGPYHRYTF.